The rows below give T cell receptor beta chains drawn from one sample of a study of blood T cell repertoires in COVID-19. The table came from immunoSEQ multiplex PCR; TCRdb's copy has only in-frame clones and leaves some out. The sample holds approximately 220,000 clones, about 86% seen once. Specimen: peripheral blood. The receptors here all came from a woman between 50 and 59 years old with acute or convalescent COVID-19. CDR3s leave out the opening cysteine and the closing phenylalanine or tryptophan. Each record gives: J gene, V gene, D gene, CDR3 protein. D genes are given only for firm matches.

j_gene: TRBJ1-1
v_gene: TRBV3-1/TRBV3-2
d_gene: NA
CDR3aa: ASSQVDKNTEAF

j_gene: TRBJ2-2
v_gene: TRBV5-1
d_gene: TRBD2
CDR3aa: ASSPGTSGVVGELF

j_gene: TRBJ1-2
v_gene: TRBV3-1/TRBV3-2
d_gene: NA
CDR3aa: ASSQDPGFIANYGYT

j_gene: TRBJ1-5
v_gene: TRBV6-6
d_gene: NA
CDR3aa: ASSADMYKPQH

j_gene: TRBJ1-1
v_gene: TRBV19
d_gene: TRBD1
CDR3aa: ASSTGTGGDTEAF

j_gene: TRBJ2-1
v_gene: TRBV7-2
d_gene: NA
CDR3aa: ASSPRIDSEQF

j_gene: TRBJ2-5
v_gene: TRBV24-1
d_gene: TRBD2
CDR3aa: ATSDFGRRTSGQGETQY

j_gene: TRBJ1-1
v_gene: TRBV11-2
d_gene: TRBD1
CDR3aa: ASSLSRDRNTEAF

j_gene: TRBJ2-2
v_gene: TRBV7-3
d_gene: NA
CDR3aa: ASSPQGTGELF

j_gene: TRBJ2-5
v_gene: TRBV7-9
d_gene: NA
CDR3aa: ASSLETTIWN

j_gene: TRBJ2-5
v_gene: TRBV5-8
d_gene: NA
CDR3aa: ASSDGLLYQETQY

j_gene: TRBJ2-7
v_gene: TRBV6-1
d_gene: NA
CDR3aa: ASSEPGLAPYEQY

j_gene: TRBJ1-5
v_gene: TRBV5-1
d_gene: TRBD1
CDR3aa: ASSFQGDQPQH

j_gene: TRBJ2-5
v_gene: TRBV27
d_gene: NA
CDR3aa: ASSLSMGASVLETQY

j_gene: TRBJ2-7
v_gene: TRBV19
d_gene: NA
CDR3aa: ASSTPPLQGSAYEQY

j_gene: TRBJ1-2
v_gene: TRBV11-1
d_gene: TRBD1
CDR3aa: ASSLEDRVGYT

j_gene: TRBJ2-2
v_gene: TRBV10-3
d_gene: TRBD1
CDR3aa: AISEGAGGRTGELF

j_gene: TRBJ2-2
v_gene: TRBV5-4
d_gene: NA
CDR3aa: ASSPWGEGTGELF

j_gene: TRBJ2-1
v_gene: TRBV25-1
d_gene: NA
CDR3aa: ASSSYPTGGDEQF

j_gene: TRBJ2-5
v_gene: TRBV12-5
d_gene: TRBD2
CDR3aa: ASGQSLAGGETQY

j_gene: TRBJ1-1
v_gene: TRBV18
d_gene: NA
CDR3aa: ASSATSLAILLYTEAF

j_gene: TRBJ1-1
v_gene: TRBV18
d_gene: NA
CDR3aa: ASSPQTEAF

j_gene: TRBJ2-3
v_gene: TRBV5-1
d_gene: TRBD2
CDR3aa: ASSPVASGRSSTDTQY

j_gene: TRBJ2-1
v_gene: TRBV5-6
d_gene: NA
CDR3aa: ASSFGGYNEQF

j_gene: TRBJ2-7
v_gene: TRBV7-8
d_gene: TRBD1
CDR3aa: ASSATGNQQY

j_gene: TRBJ1-2
v_gene: TRBV14
d_gene: NA
CDR3aa: ASSPSVNYGYT

j_gene: TRBJ1-4
v_gene: TRBV30
d_gene: NA
CDR3aa: AWSVGQGSEKLF

j_gene: TRBJ2-7
v_gene: TRBV9
d_gene: NA
CDR3aa: ASSVDGRSSSYEQY

j_gene: TRBJ1-2
v_gene: TRBV6-2/TRBV6-3
d_gene: TRBD1
CDR3aa: ASSYPSRGQNYGYT

j_gene: TRBJ2-4
v_gene: TRBV7-8
d_gene: NA
CDR3aa: ASSLAPSTRNIQY

j_gene: TRBJ1-2
v_gene: TRBV6-5
d_gene: TRBD1
CDR3aa: ASRSGTGNLDGYT

j_gene: TRBJ1-6
v_gene: TRBV6-2/TRBV6-3
d_gene: NA
CDR3aa: ASSYSTGKYNSPLH

j_gene: TRBJ2-1
v_gene: TRBV7-2
d_gene: TRBD2
CDR3aa: ASSLAPAGGGEQF

j_gene: TRBJ2-3
v_gene: TRBV5-1
d_gene: NA
CDR3aa: ASSLGLWQATDTQY

j_gene: TRBJ2-7
v_gene: TRBV9
d_gene: TRBD1
CDR3aa: ASSATGTAFYEQY